A selection of T cell receptor beta chains follows, all from one sample in a study of Graves' ophthalmopathy and Graves' hyperthyroidism. TCRdb ran MiXCR on the multiplex PCR reads and lists one entry per CDR3 protein. The top ten clones hold more than 5.5% of a sample with hundreds of thousands of distinct CDR3 sequences, approximately 22% of them seen once. Sequenced: peripheral blood. All receptors derive from a woman aged 18-29 years with stable Graves' hyperthyroidism. Some clones in this sample may be carry-over from other donors' samples. Both conserved end residues are part of each CDR3. Each record gives: J gene, V gene, D gene, clone size, CDR3 protein, CDR3 DNA. A D gene is named only where the DNA matches it firmly. Clone sizes are given selectively: once, few, many, or a class where the clone is expanded.

>TRBJ1-2|TRBV28|NA|many
CASSLESGYGYTF
TGTGCCAGCAGTTTGGAGTCTGGCTATGGCTACACCTTC
>TRBJ1-5|TRBV27|NA|many
CASSRNSNQPQHF
TGTGCCAGCAGTCGTAATAGCAATCAGCCCCAGCATTTT
>TRBJ2-7|TRBV6-4|NA|NA
CASSDSKSYEQYF
TGTGCCAGCAGTGACTCGAAATCCTACGAGCAGTACTTC
>TRBJ1-6|TRBV12-3/TRBV12-4|NA|many
CASSLGPMNSPLHF
TGTGCCAGCAGTTTGGGGCCAATGAATTCACCCCTCCACTTT
>TRBJ1-2|TRBV6-5|TRBD1|many
CASSPPRGARNYGYTF
TGTGCCAGCAGTCCCCCCAGGGGGGCGAGGAACTATGGCTACACCTTC
>TRBJ1-5|TRBV20-1|NA|many
CSARDPGTVVGNQPQHF
TGCAGTGCTAGAGATCCCGGGACGGTGGTTGGCAATCAGCCCCAGCATTTT
>TRBJ1-5|TRBV15|NA|many
CATSSGDLTGTPQHF
TGTGCCACCAGCTCGGGGGACCTTACAGGGACGCCCCAGCATTTT
>TRBJ2-4|TRBV2|NA|many
CASSEGRAGNIQYF
TGTGCCAGCAGTGAAGGGCGGGCGGGAAACATTCAGTACTTC
>TRBJ2-7|TRBV6-5|NA|NA
CASSYSFGGYEQYF
TGTGCCAGCAGTTACTCGTTTGGGGGGTACGAGCAGTACTTC
>TRBJ1-5|TRBV7-2|TRBD1|many
CASSFRTGEPQHF
TGTGCCAGCAGCTTCCGGACAGGGGAGCCCCAGCATTTT
>TRBJ2-2|TRBV20-1|TRBD2|once
CSALRAGGTGELFF
TGCAGTGCGCTGAGAGCGGGAGGCACCGGGGAGCTGTTTTTT
>TRBJ1-3|TRBV5-1|NA|few
CASSRDRNSGNTIYF
TGCGCCAGCAGCAGAGACAGGAACTCTGGAAACACCATATATTTT
>TRBJ1-2|TRBV9|TRBD1|NA
CASSAGGLSYGYTF
TGTGCCAGCAGCGCAGGGGGTTTAAGCTATGGCTACACCTTC
>TRBJ1-1|TRBV28|NA|NA
CASSFPQGANTEAFF
TGTGCCAGCAGTTTCCCACAGGGCGCGAACACTGAAGCTTTCTTT
>TRBJ1-1|TRBV10-3|NA|many
CAISADRFGSFF
TGTGCCATCAGTGCCGACAGGTTTGGGTCTTTCTTT
>TRBJ1-1|TRBV27|NA|many
CASSLLADNTEAFF
TGTGCCAGCAGTTTATTGGCGGATAACACTGAAGCTTTCTTT
>TRBJ2-5|TRBV6-2/TRBV6-3|TRBD2|many
CASSRAGVKTQYF
TGTGCCAGCAGTCGAGCGGGAGTTAAGACCCAGTACTTC
>TRBJ1-1|TRBV12-3/TRBV12-4|NA|NA
CASSLTGRGNTEAFF
TGTGCCAGCAGTTTGACGGGCAGGGGGAACACTGAAGCTTTCTTT
>TRBJ2-3|TRBV6-1|NA|many
CASSEGQFTDTQYF
TGTGCCAGCAGTGAAGGACAGTTTACAGATACGCAGTATTTT
>TRBJ1-5|TRBV20-1|NA|NA
CSARDEGMSNQPQHF
TGCAGTGCTAGAGATGAGGGGATGAGCAATCAGCCCCAGCATTTT
>TRBJ2-7|TRBV27|NA|few
CASSTTGFAEQYF
TGTGCCAGCAGTACTACAGGGTTCGCCGAGCAGTACTTC
>TRBJ1-1|TRBV29-1|NA|many
CSVPAAQGSNTEAFF
TGCAGCGTTCCTGCTGCACAGGGCTCGAACACTGAAGCTTTCTTT
>TRBJ1-2|TRBV12-3/TRBV12-4|NA|NA
CASSKDGPGYTF
TGTGCCAGCAGCAAGGACGGCCCTGGCTACACCTTC
>TRBJ2-4|TRBV7-9|TRBD1|NA
CASSLRGQKNIQYF
TGTGCCAGCAGCTTAAGGGGACAGAAAAACATTCAGTACTTC
>TRBJ1-5|TRBV6-2/TRBV6-3|NA|many
CASSTTRRRELNQPQHF
TGTGCCAGCAGCACAACCCGACGCCGGGAACTCAATCAGCCCCAGCATTTT
>TRBJ2-7|TRBV6-1|NA|many
CASSAIYEQYF
TGTGCCAGCAGTGCAATCTACGAGCAGTACTTC
>TRBJ2-5|TRBV6-1|NA|few
CASGPFSQETQYF
TGTGCCAGCGGACCGTTTTCCCAAGAGACCCAGTACTTC
>TRBJ1-5|TRBV12-3/TRBV12-4|NA|NA
CASSSRQWVQPQHF
TGTGCCAGCAGTTCCCGACAGTGGGTCCAGCCCCAGCATTTT
>TRBJ2-7|TRBV5-1|NA|many
CASSPTGHRDYEQYF
TGCGCCAGCAGCCCGACAGGACACAGAGACTACGAGCAGTACTTC
>TRBJ2-7|TRBV2|NA|many
CASSEAPRRYF
TGTGCCAGCAGTGAAGCACCCCGGCGGTACTTC
>TRBJ1-1|TRBV6-2/TRBV6-3|NA|NA
CASTRFTNTEAFF
TGTGCCAGCACGCGGTTTACGAACACTGAAGCTTTCTTT
>TRBJ1-2|TRBV20-1|NA|many
CSAREETYSTGYTF
TGCAGTGCTAGAGAAGAGACGTATTCGACCGGCTACACCTTC
>TRBJ2-7|TRBV28|NA|NA
CASSLTGTRRTPYEQYF
TGTGCCAGCAGTCTGACTGGGACCCGCCGAACCCCATACGAGCAGTACTTC
>TRBJ1-6|TRBV11-2|NA|NA
CASSQQGESPLHF
TGTGCCAGCAGCCAACAAGGGGAATCACCCCTCCACTTT
>TRBJ1-2|TRBV29-1|NA|once
CSVVGEGGGYTF
TGCAGCGTTGTTGGTGAGGGGGGAGGCTACACCTTC
>TRBJ1-5|TRBV11-1|NA|NA
CASSLVPGRADNQPQHF
TGTGCCAGCAGCTTAGTTCCAGGTAGGGCTGACAATCAGCCCCAGCATTTT
>TRBJ1-1|TRBV5-1|TRBD1|many
CASSFGQGVVAEAFF
TGCGCCAGCAGCTTTGGACAGGGGGTTGTCGCTGAAGCTTTCTTT
>TRBJ2-7|TRBV6-5|NA|many
CASSYLGDRIYEQYF
TGTGCCAGCAGTTACTTGGGGGACCGAATTTACGAGCAGTACTTC
>TRBJ2-7|TRBV6-9|TRBD1|few
CASSYSNRGRYEQYF
TGTGCCAGCAGTTATTCTAACAGGGGGCGGTACGAGCAGTACTTC
>TRBJ1-1|TRBV6-1|NA|NA
CASRPMALNTEAFF
TGTGCCAGCAGACCCATGGCGCTAAACACTGAAGCTTTCTTT
>TRBJ2-7|TRBV10-3|NA|few
CAAQDGLGEQYF
TGTGCCGCACAGGACGGTCTCGGGGAGCAGTACTTC
>TRBJ2-7|TRBV30|NA|many
CAWTRKQTYRNTSGYEQYF
TGTGCCTGGACCAGAAAGCAGACATACCGAAATACCTCTGGCTACGAGCAGTACTTC
>TRBJ2-7|TRBV11-2|NA|NA
CASSFGGRTYEQYF
TGTGCCAGCAGCTTTGGAGGGAGGACGTACGAGCAGTACTTC
>TRBJ2-5|TRBV5-1|NA|many
CASSHSSSGWETQYF
TGCGCCAGCAGTCATAGTTCATCCGGTTGGGAGACCCAGTACTTC
>TRBJ2-7|TRBV6-1|NA|many
CASTQRVRTTYEQYF
TGTGCCAGCACCCAGAGGGTGAGGACTACCTACGAGCAGTACTTC
>TRBJ1-2|TRBV6-5|NA|many
CASNEGRVYGYTF
TGTGCCAGCAACGAGGGGAGGGTCTATGGCTACACCTTC
>TRBJ1-2|TRBV20-1|NA|many
CSAPDQANYGYTF
TGCAGTGCTCCTGATCAAGCTAACTATGGCTACACCTTC
>TRBJ2-5|TRBV6-1|NA|NA
CASSGANARTETQYF
TGTGCCAGCAGTGGGGCAAACGCACGGACGGAGACCCAGTACTTC
>TRBJ2-2|TRBV28|NA|NA
CASSFREKANTGELFF
TGTGCCAGCAGTTTCCGGGAGAAAGCGAACACCGGGGAGCTGTTTTTT
>TRBJ1-1|TRBV10-3|TRBD1|many
CATRDRGANTEAFF
TGTGCCACCCGGGACAGGGGGGCGAACACTGAAGCTTTCTTT
>TRBJ2-2|TRBV5-1|NA|NA
CASSTGDLNTGELFF
TGCGCCAGCAGCACCGGGGACCTAAACACCGGGGAGCTGTTTTTT
>TRBJ1-2|TRBV12-3/TRBV12-4|TRBD1|few
CASTNATGASF
TGTGCCAGCACTAATGCGACAGGGGCTTCTTTC
>TRBJ2-2|TRBV7-2|NA|many
CASSDRGLVTGELFF
TGTGCCAGCAGCGACCGGGGCCTAGTGACCGGGGAGCTGTTTTTT